This T cell receptor beta chain was obtained from a study of T cells in Graves' hyperthyroidism and ophthalmopathy. As to this clonotype: The antigen remains unidentified.

The CDR3 length is 15 residues. The V and J ends lost 1 base and 4 bases respectively, with 10 bases between them. Germline lookup yields CDR1 LGHNA and CDR2 YNFKEQ. Absence of ophthalmopathy progression within 18 months defined stable Graves' hyperthyroidism. Uncontrolled infection, other autoimmune disease, pregnancy and lactation each barred patients from inclusion. Overall study results and limits: Ophthalmopathy got predicted by the model a median about 6.5 months before its onset. Clonotypes that were expanded in thyroid above 0.001 mostly appeared in blood too.

RNA transcripts served as the template for amplifying TCR beta CDR3 regions. TCR CDR3 regions were first amplified by RT-PCR with HTBI primers. A single record per CDR3 protein comes from TCRdb applying MiXCR to the multiplex PCR reads. Seen here are around 540,000 distinct CDR3 sequences, 46% observed once, and the top ten hold 6.5% to 9%. The V and J genes are TRBV4-2 and TRBJ2-2; no definite D call. The TCR was taken from a woman aged 18-29 years with Graves' hyperthyroidism. Sequenced input: peripheral blood or thyroid tissue (not recorded which). The CDR3 nucleotides are TGTGCCAGCAGCCAAGTCCTTCTAAGCACCGGGGAGCTGTTTTTT. It yields the protein CASSQVLLSTGELFF.